Shown below are 23 T cell receptor beta chains from a single sample sequenced in a study of siplizumab effects on memory and regulatory T cells. Some clones are missing from TCRdb's copy, which holds only in-frame ones; the method was immunoSEQ multiplex PCR. This repertoire shows 95,000 to 130,000 clones, about 95% found once; its top ten account for roughly 1.5%. Source material: non-Treg CD4+ T cells sorted from blood. These receptors were obtained from a human donor in good health.

The CDR3 DNA follows: TGTGCCTGGAAACAAACAGGGGGCACTGAAGCTTTCTTT. This translates into CAWKQTGGTEAFF. The chain employs TRBV30 and TRBJ1-1; 8 positions match TRBD1. The CDR3 consists of 13 residues. Per the germline V gene, CDR1 is GTSNPN and CDR2 is SVGIG (reference sequence). With 4 bases clipped from V and 4 bases from J, the junction kept 5 bases outside the gene matches.

The rearrangement joins TRBV14 to TRBJ2-5, with 12 bases identical to TRBD2. The J segment lost 5 bases and the V segment lost 4 bases, leaving 8 bases of the junction unmatched. CDR3 length: 16 residues. Germline V gives CDR1 SGHDN, CDR2 FVKESK. CDR3 DNA: TGTGCCAGCAGCCCGGCCCGGACTAGCGGGGAGGAGACCCAGTACTTC. Translated, it gives CASSPARTSGEETQYF. The full variable domain, rest sourced from reference TRBV14 and TRBJ2-5, is EAGVTQFPSHSVIEKGQTVTLRCDPISGHDNLYWYRRVMGKEIKFLLHFVKESKQDESGMPNNRFLAERTGGTYSTLKVQPAELEDSGVYFCASSPARTSGEETQYFGPGTRLLVL.

The chain has TRBV7-9 and TRBJ2-3, with 12 bases that match TRBD2. The germline CDR1 and CDR2 sequences are SEHNR and FQNEAQ (reference sequence). The J segment lost 0 bases and the V segment lost 5 bases, leaving 6 bases of the junction unmatched. The CDR3 has 17 residues. CDR3 DNA: TGTGCCAGCAGCCTGACTAGCGGGAGCCTCAGCACAGATACGCAGTATTTT. Translation: CASSLTSGSLSTDTQYF.

The chain joins TRBV29-1 to TRBJ2-7; no reliable D call. This CDR3 has 13 amino acids. Per the germline V gene, CDR1 is SQVTM and CDR2 is ANQGSEA. Trimming pared 2 bases from V and 2 bases from J, leaving 10 bases between. The CDR3 region has the DNA TGCAGCGTTGAACTACAGACAACCTACGAGCAGTACTTC. Its translation is CSVELQTTYEQYF.

V is TRBV15 and J is TRBJ2-1; no clear D. CDR3 size: 13 residues. CDR1 is LNHNV, CDR2 YYDKDF, per germline (reference sequence). V was cut by 0 bases and J by 9 bases, with 9 bases left in between. CDR3 protein: CATSREDRGEQFF. CDR3 sequence (DNA): TGTGCCACCAGCAGAGAAGATCGCGGTGAGCAGTTCTTC. The whole variable domain, remainder taken from reference TRBV15 and TRBJ2-1, is DAMVIQNPRYQVTQFGKPVTLSCSQTLNHNVMYWYQQKSSQAPKLLFHYYDKDFNNEADTPDNFQSRRPNTSFCFLDIRSPGLGDTAMYLCATSREDRGEQFFGPGTRLTVL.

The J gene is TRBJ2-1, the V gene TRBV7-9, with TRBD2 identical over 7 bases. With V trimmed by 3 bases and J by 3 bases, 5 bases remained unmatched. CDR1 SEHNR and CDR2 FQNEAQ come from the germline V gene (reference sequence). The CDR3 runs 15 residues. CDR3 sequence reads: CASSLEVAGYNEQFF. CDR3 in DNA: TGTGCCAGCAGCTTGGAGGTAGCGGGCTACAATGAGCAGTTCTTC. Combining the CDR3 with reference TRBV7-9 and TRBJ2-1 gives the whole variable domain DTGVSQNPRHKITKRGQNVTFRCDPISEHNRLYWYRQTLGQGPEFLTYFQNEAQLEKSRLLSDRFSAERPKGSFSTLEIQRTEQGDSAMYLCASSLEVAGYNEQFFGPGTRLTVL.

This rearrangement joins TRBV5-1 to TRBJ2-5; a weak D match, TRBD1 (5 bases). Deletions cut 4 bases from V and 2 bases from J, with 18 bases between. The CDR3 extends over 16 amino acids. Germline CDR1 SGHRS, CDR2 YFSETQ. The CDR3 sequence is CASSQASFTGQETQYF. The CDR3 coding sequence is TGCGCCAGCAGCCAAGCCTCTTTTACAGGTCAAGAGACCCAGTACTTC.

The chain links TRBV10-2 to TRBJ2-1; D may correspond to TRBD1 or TRBD2 (5 bases each). Trimming cost V 7 bases and J 4 bases, with 14 bases left between them. Germline V gene lookup returns CDR1 WSHSY and CDR2 SAAADI. The CDR3 spans 14 residues. CDR3 nucleotide sequence: TGCGCCAGCACACTCGGGACGGAGTACAATGAGCAGTTCTTC. Protein: CASTLGTEYNEQFF.

This clone has just one count. CDR3 bases: TGTGCCAGCAGTTTAGTGTGGTCGACAGGCCATGAGAACACTGAAGCTTTCTTT. Its translation is CASSLVWSTGHENTEAFF. This rearrangement joins TRBV27 to TRBJ1-1; possibly TRBD1 for D (6 bases). Trimming took off 2 bases at V and 1 base at J, with 20 bases between the two ends. Germline V gives CDR1 MNHEY, CDR2 SMNVEV (reference sequence). This CDR3 is 18 amino acids long.

The chain recombines TRBV5-1 with TRBJ2-1; D may be TRBD1 or TRBD2 (6 bases each). CDR1 SGHRS and CDR2 YFSETQ come from the germline V gene. The CDR3 runs 16 residues. Trimming removed 3 bases at V and 8 bases at J, with 21 bases between. This chain's CDR3 is CASSSRGRVGGDEQFF. The DNA of the CDR3 is TGCGCCAGCAGCTCCCGGGGGCGCGTCGGCGGGGATGAGCAGTTCTTC.

The chain carries TRBV2 and TRBJ2-2; TRBD2 is a possible D gene (5 bases). The CDR3 is 12 amino acids. CDR1 and CDR2 from the germline V gene are SNHLY and FYNNEI. Trimming took 7 bases from V and 6 from J, leaving 9 bases between them. CDR3 nucleotide sequence: TGTGCCAGCACAGGACTGGCCGGGGAGCTGTTTTTT. It translates to CASTGLAGELFF.

The V call is TRBV6-5, the J call TRBJ2-1; 7 positions agree with TRBD2. Trimming at V came to 10 bases and at J to 1 base, leaving 10 bases not matched to a gene. Germline lookup yields CDR1 MNHEY and CDR2 SVGAGI. CDR3 length: 15 residues. CDR3 region: CATKRGRGSYNEQFF. The DNA of the CDR3 is TGTGCCACCAAGAGAGGGCGGGGGTCCTACAATGAGCAGTTCTTC.

CDR3 in DNA: TGTGCCACCAGCAGAGATAGGGGGACACCGCAGAACACTGAAGCTTTCTTT. The encoded protein is CATSRDRGTPQNTEAFF. This sequence joins TRBV15 and TRBJ1-1; maybe TRBD1 (6 bases). The germline gives CDR1 LNHNV, CDR2 YYDKDF (reference sequence). The ends were cut back, 0 bases at V and 1 base at J, with 15 bases in the middle. CDR3 size: 17 residues.

This chain uses TRBV7-6 with TRBJ2-1; 7 nucleotides align to TRBD1. In germline, CDR1 is SGHVS, CDR2 FNYEAQ. CDR3 length: 14 residues. The V segment lost 4 bases and the J segment 3 bases; nucleotides outside the gene matches: 3. The CDR3 DNA reads as TGTGCCAGCAGCTCACAGGGGTTCTACAATGAGCAGTTCTTC. Amino acid sequence: CASSSQGFYNEQFF.

The rearrangement joins TRBV4-1 to TRBJ2-3, with a tentative D call TRBD2 (6 bases). Germline CDR1 reads MGHRA; CDR2 reads YSYEKL. The CDR3 has 15 amino acids. V was trimmed by 2 bases and J by 1 base, leaving 10 bases between them. This chain's CDR3 is CASSQLGGRTDTQYF. The CDR3 coding sequence is TGCGCCAGCAGCCAATTGGGGGGACGCACAGATACGCAGTATTTT.

V is TRBV29-1 and J is TRBJ1-1; TRBD1 is a possible D gene (5 bases). Germline V gene data show CDR1 as SQVTM and CDR2 as ANQGSEA. The CDR3 sequence is 13 residues long. V was trimmed by 6 bases and J by 4 bases, leaving 15 bases between them. CDR3: CSVQGFQRTEAFF. The DNA of the CDR3 is TGCAGCGTCCAGGGTTTTCAGCGCACTGAAGCTTTCTTT.

This clone was found once. The chain couples TRBV30 to TRBJ1-1, with D perhaps TRBD1 (6 bases). Trimming stripped 0 bases from V and 8 bases from J, with 13 bases between. The CDR3 is 13 residues long. Looked up from germline, CDR1 is GTSNPN and CDR2 is SVGIG (reference sequence). CDR3 coding DNA: TGTGCCTGGAGTGTTGGCAGGGGACAAGAAGCTTTCTTT. Amino acid sequence: CAWSVGRGQEAFF.

The chain employs TRBV6-6 and TRBJ2-7; D remains ambiguous. The V and J ends lost 2 bases and 4 bases respectively, with 3 bases between them. The germline V gene has CDR1 MNHNY and CDR2 SVGAGI (reference sequence). The CDR3 runs to 11 residues. The CDR3 loop reads CASSYQYEQYF. The CDR3 coding sequence is TGTGCCAGCAGTTACCAGTACGAGCAGTACTTC.

The chain combines TRBV18 with TRBJ2-3; TRBD1 matches 11 bases. The CDR3 runs to 16 residues. Per germline, CDR1 KGHSH and CDR2 LQKENI. V shed 3 bases, J shed 6 bases, and the junction held 8 bases outside the gene matches. The CDR3 loop reads CASSPIWTGGEDTQYF. The DNA of the CDR3 is TGTGCCAGCTCACCGATCTGGACAGGGGGCGAGGATACGCAGTATTTT.

V is TRBV18 and J is TRBJ1-2; perhaps TRBD1 as D (5 bases). This CDR3 spans 17 amino acids. In germline, CDR1 is KGHSH, CDR2 LQKENI. Trimming left V 2 bases short and J 3 bases short, with 19 bases between. In nucleotides, the CDR3 is TGTGCCAGCTCACCAAACTCCCCGGGACCGCCGGACTATGGCTACACCTTC. This gives the protein CASSPNSPGPPDYGYTF.

V and J are TRBV6-5 and TRBJ2-3, with D hard to call. There are 12 residues in the CDR3. Trimming pared 5 bases from V and 8 bases from J, leaving 11 bases between. From germline, CDR1 is MNHEY and CDR2 SVGAGI. The CDR3 here is CASSEARVTQYF. For the CDR3, the DNA is TGTGCCAGCAGTGAAGCAAGGGTTACGCAGTATTTT.

The count of this clone is one. The rearrangement links TRBV5-6 to TRBJ2-5, with 7 bases lining up with TRBD1. The V gene end was trimmed by 4 bases and the J gene end by 0 bases; junction bases not matched to a gene: 9. The germline V gene encodes CDR1 SGHDT and CDR2 YYEEEE. This CDR3 is 16 amino acids long. In nucleotides, the CDR3 is TGTGCCAGCAGCGGCCTGACAGGGACCAACCAAGAGACCCAGTACTTC. It specifies CASSGLTGTNQETQYF.

This clone has a single count. The V and J genes are TRBV11-3 and TRBJ2-7; tentatively, D is TRBD2 (6 bases). The CDR3 is 14 amino acids. Between the trimmed V and J ends, which lost 1 base and 2 bases, there was a span of 9 bases. Germline V gives CDR1 SGHNT, CDR2 YENEEA. In DNA, the CDR3 is TGTGCCAGCAGCTTAGGCGGGGTTACCTACGAGCAGTACTTC. Translation gives CASSLGGVTYEQYF.